Presented here are 2 T cell receptor beta chains from one specimen sequenced in a study of cytomegalovirus exposure and HLA in healthy donors. The PCR contained 60 Vbeta and 13 Jbeta primers. The protocol was immunoSEQ multiplex PCR, while the TCRdb copy is restricted to in-frame clones and leaves out a portion. The sample contains 90,000 or so clones, approximately 80% of which appear only once. Material: PBMCs. The source is a woman in her thirties or forties in good health and CMV-seronegative.

The chain combines TRBV19 with TRBJ1-1, with unresolved D. The CDR3 has 13 amino acids. The V and J ends lost 4 bases and 1 base respectively, with 7 bases between them. CDR1 and CDR2 from the germline V gene are LNHDA and SQIVND (reference sequence). The CDR3 DNA is TGTGCCAGTAGTACTGACAAGAACACTGAAGCTTTCTTT. Translated: CASSTDKNTEAFF.

This chain connects TRBV20-1 to TRBJ1-1; D not certain. The CDR3 runs to 11 residues. V lost 5 bases and J 7 bases, leaving 11 bases between the germline ends. CDR1 and CDR2 (germline): DFQATT, SNEGSKA (reference sequence). The CDR3 sequence: CSARPLVEAFF. The CDR3 DNA sequence: TGCAGTGCTCGACCCCTAGTTGAAGCTTTCTTT.